This T cell receptor beta chain originates from a study of cytomegalovirus exposure and HLA in healthy donors. The V and J ends lost 9 bases and 17 bases respectively, with 17 bases between them. CDR3 length equals 11 residues. Germline V gives CDR1 LNHDA, CDR2 SQIVND (reference sequence). The table came from immunoSEQ multiplex PCR; TCRdb's copy has only in-frame clones and leaves some out. The sample has about 310,000 clones; 88% are singletons. Material: PBMCs. The source is a man aged 25-45 years in good health and CMV-seronegative. The J gene is TRBJ1-6, the V gene TRBV19; maybe TRBD1 (6 bases). CDR3 bases: TGTGCCAGCGCATCCGGGGGGCGCATCCACTTT. Its translation is CASASGGRIHF.